The rows below give T cell receptor beta chains drawn from one sample of a study of shared clonotypes between healthy human individuals. Measured with immunoSEQ multiplex PCR; TCRdb has only the in-frame clones, and not every one. The table shows some 1 million clones, with about 74% occurring only once. Material for sequencing was memory CD4+ T cells sorted from blood. All receptors come from a man aged 18 to 35 in good health. The CDR3 runs from the conserved cysteine through the conserved F or W. D genes are given only for firm matches. Rows give clone size only sometimes, using once, few, many, or a class for an expanded clone.

CASSPGGTSMDEQFF	TGTGCCAGCTCACCCGGCGGGACTAGCATGGATGAGCAGTTCTTC	-	TRBD2	TRBV18	TRBJ2-1
CASTRGRGIETQYF	TGTGCCAGCACGAGGGGCAGGGGGATAGAGACCCAGTACTTC	few	TRBD1	TRBV2	TRBJ2-5
CASSPRQGAYGYTF	TGTGCCAGCAGCCCGCGACAGGGGGCCTATGGCTACACCTTC	-	TRBD1	TRBV7-2	TRBJ1-2
CASSVEGQANTEAFF	TGCGCCAGCAGCGTTGAGGGGCAGGCCAACACTGAAGCTTTCTTT	-	-	TRBV5-1	TRBJ1-1
CAWARRQVGDTQYF	TGTGCCTGGGCCCGCCGGCAGGTCGGCGATACGCAGTATTTT	-	-	TRBV30	TRBJ2-3
CASSLLGTQNSPLHF	TGTGCCAGCAGCTTACTAGGGACGCAAAATTCACCCCTCCACTTT	-	-	TRBV7-2	TRBJ1-6
CAWNRGSNTEAFF	TGTGCCTGGAACAGGGGGTCGAACACTGAAGCTTTCTTT	-	TRBD1	TRBV30	TRBJ1-1
CASSSISGFTDTQYF	TGTGCCAGCAGCTCCATTAGCGGTTTCACAGATACGCAGTATTTT	few	-	TRBV7-2	TRBJ2-3
CASSPADNYGYTF	TGTGCCAGCTCACCAGCAGACAACTATGGCTACACCTTC	-	-	TRBV18	TRBJ1-2
CASSYSPVGYEQYF	TGTGCCAGCAGTTACAGCCCCGTAGGCTACGAGCAGTACTTC	few	-	TRBV6-5	TRBJ2-7
CASSTGGPGELFF	TGTGCCAGCAGCACAGGGGGTCCCGGGGAGCTGTTTTTT	-	TRBD1	TRBV11-3	TRBJ2-2
CASSPLGQGYNQPQHF	TGTGCCAGCTCACCACTGGGACAGGGGTACAATCAGCCCCAGCATTTT	-	TRBD1	TRBV18	TRBJ1-5
CASSWTGEGYTF	TGCGCCAGCAGCTGGACAGGTGAGGGCTACACCTTC	-	TRBD1	TRBV5-1	TRBJ1-2
CASSFSSGRSYEQYF	TGTGCCAGCAGCTTTTCCAGCGGGAGGTCCTACGAGCAGTACTTC	few	TRBD2	TRBV5-8	TRBJ2-7
CAWSVQGTLRETQYF	TGTGCCTGGAGTGTACAGGGGACCCTGCGAGAGACCCAGTACTTC	-	TRBD1	TRBV30	TRBJ2-5
CASSLEQLSSGYEQYF	TGTGCCAGCTCACTCGAACAGCTATCTAGCGGCTACGAGCAGTACTTC	-	TRBD2	TRBV18	TRBJ2-7
CASSLGRAGRDEQYF	TGTGCCAGCAGCTTAGGTCGGGCTGGACGGGACGAGCAGTACTTC	few	-	TRBV7-6	TRBJ2-7
CASSRSTDTQYF	TGTGCCAGCAGCCGGAGCACAGATACGCAGTATTTT	-	-	TRBV5-4	TRBJ2-3
CASSTGLANNEQFF	TGTGCCAGCAGTACGGGACTAGCGAACAATGAGCAGTTCTTC	-	TRBD2	TRBV2	TRBJ2-1
CASSAEGGSGNTIYF	TGCGCCAGCAGCGCGGAAGGGGGCTCTGGAAACACCATATATTTT	-	-	TRBV5-1	TRBJ1-3
CASSLTQGARGNEQFF	TGCGCCAGCAGCCTTACACAGGGGGCGCGAGGTAATGAGCAGTTCTTC	-	TRBD1	TRBV4-3	TRBJ2-1
CASSEIGGAGTGELFF	TGTGCCAGCAGCGAAATAGGGGGAGCGGGAACCGGGGAGCTGTTTTTT	-	-	TRBV7-2	TRBJ2-2
CASSVVLADPTDTQYF	TGTGCCAGCAGCGTAGTACTAGCGGACCCCACAGATACGCAGTATTTT	-	TRBD2	TRBV9	TRBJ2-3
CAISESRGQPQHF	TGTGCCATCAGTGAGTCACGGGGGCAGCCCCAGCATTTT	few	-	TRBV10-3	TRBJ1-5
CASSIIGTASYEQYF	TGTGCCAGTAGTATAATTGGGACAGCCTCCTACGAGCAGTACTTC	-	TRBD1	TRBV19	TRBJ2-7
CASSLLGTSGRPGELFF	TGTGCCAGCTCACTCCTAGGGACTAGCGGGAGACCCGGGGAGCTGTTTTTT	-	TRBD2	TRBV18	TRBJ2-2
CASSLPSGRAYEQYF	TGTGCCAGCAGCTTACCTAGCGGGAGGGCCTACGAGCAGTACTTC	few	TRBD2	TRBV7-2	TRBJ2-7
CASSLMGGQGYGYTF	TGTGCCAGCAGTTTGATGGGCGGACAGGGCTATGGCTACACCTTC	-	TRBD1	TRBV28	TRBJ1-2
CASSGGGSSYNEQFF	TGTGCCAGCAGCGGCGGGGGAAGCTCCTACAATGAGCAGTTCTTC	-	TRBD2	TRBV7-2	TRBJ2-1
CASSYTGTGKGEQYF	TGCGCCAGCAGCTACACCGGGACAGGGAAAGGCGAGCAGTACTTC	-	TRBD1	TRBV5-1	TRBJ2-7
CASSQDAGTGIGHTEAFF	TGCGCCAGCAGCCAAGATGCCGGGACAGGGATCGGGCACACTGAAGCTTTCTTT	-	TRBD1	TRBV4-3	TRBJ1-1
CASSQVKGYEQYF	TGCGCCAGCAGCCAAGTGAAGGGCTACGAGCAGTACTTC	-	-	TRBV4-3	TRBJ2-7
CASSSRGGGDTHSGANVLTF	TGTGCCAGTAGTTCCCGAGGCGGGGGGGACACCCACTCTGGGGCCAACGTCCTGACTTTC	-	TRBD2	TRBV19	TRBJ2-6
CASSLARERTDTQYF	TGCGCCAGCAGCTTGGCGCGGGAGAGGACAGATACGCAGTATTTT	-	TRBD2	TRBV5-1	TRBJ2-3
CASSLEGGGDLAKNIQYF	TGTGCCAGCAGCTTAGAGGGAGGTGGAGACCTAGCCAAAAACATTCAGTACTTC	many	-	TRBV7-2	TRBJ2-4
CASSLNSGNQPQHF	TGTGCCAGCAGCTTGAACAGCGGGAATCAGCCCCAGCATTTT	-	-	TRBV5-6	TRBJ1-5
CASSVLEPGSSGNTIYF	TGTGCCAGCAGCGTTCTGGAACCGGGGAGCTCTGGAAACACCATATATTTT	-	-	TRBV9	TRBJ1-3
CASSHRQNNEKLFF	TGCGCCAGCAGCCACCGACAGAATAATGAAAAACTGTTTTTT	-	-	TRBV4-3	TRBJ1-4
CASAGSAGALGTQYF	TGCGCCAGCGCGGGGAGCGCGGGAGCCCTCGGCACGCAGTATTTT	-	TRBD2	TRBV5-1	TRBJ2-3
CATDKGTESYEQYF	TGTGCCACCGATAAAGGGACAGAGTCCTACGAGCAGTACTTC	-	TRBD1	TRBV10-3	TRBJ2-7
CASSSGQALNEKLFF	TGTGCCAGCAGCTCTGGACAGGCTCTTAATGAAAAACTGTTTTTT	once	TRBD1	TRBV6-6	TRBJ1-4
CASSTRDRGTDTQYF	TGCGCCAGCAGCACCCGGGACAGGGGAACAGATACGCAGTATTTT	-	TRBD1	TRBV5-1	TRBJ2-3
CASRLTFQVSYGYTF	TGTGCAAGTCGCTTAACCTTCCAAGTTTCCTATGGCTACACCTTC	many	-	TRBV12-2	TRBJ1-2
CASSQVYGSEQDTQYF	TGCGCCAGCAGCCAAGTTTATGGCTCGGAGCAAGATACGCAGTATTTT	once	-	TRBV4-3	TRBJ2-3
CASRLLTGIPYEQYF	TGTGCCAGCAGATTACTCACAGGAATCCCCTACGAGCAGTACTTC	-	-	TRBV27	TRBJ2-7
CAISESGSNQPQHF	TGTGCCATCAGTGAATCCGGGAGCAATCAGCCCCAGCATTTT	few	-	TRBV10-3	TRBJ1-5